The following is a TCR beta chain sequence with its context. This specimen comes from a study of control samples from healthy donors and cancer patients. Germline V gene sequence: CDR1 SGDLS, CDR2 YYNGEE. Unmatched junction bases numbered 9, after V lost 3 bases and J lost 4 bases. The CDR3 is made up of 16 amino acids. Repertoires were generated with immunoSEQ multiplex PCR, while TCRdb's copy carries only in-frame clones and drops some. Among more than 95,000 clones listed, about 83% were seen once. The sample consisted of blood. V is TRBV9 and J is TRBJ2-1; 8 bases agree with TRBD2. The receptor comes from a woman aged 45 to 65 in good health. CDR3: CASSGLTSAQYNEQFF. Written as DNA, the CDR3 is TGTGCCAGCAGCGGATTGACTAGCGCCCAGTACAATGAGCAGTTCTTC.